The 10 T cell receptor beta chains below come from one sample, sequenced in a study of Graves' ophthalmopathy and Graves' hyperthyroidism. Amplification from RNA transcripts yielded the TCR beta CDR3 regions. RT-PCR in the first round used HTBI primers; a second-round multiplex PCR followed. TCRdb independently ran MiXCR on the multiplex PCR reads; one entry per CDR3 protein. The data show some 410,000 distinct CDR3 sequences, about 21% seen once. Sequenced material: peripheral blood. These receptors were taken from a woman under 30 with stable Graves' hyperthyroidism.

This clonotype was picked up many times. V gene TRBV28 combines with J gene TRBJ1-2; a weak D match, TRBD1 (5 bases). There are 14 residues in the CDR3. Trimming took 3 bases from V and 5 from J, leaving 13 bases between them. From germline, CDR1 is MDHEN and CDR2 SYDVKM. The CDR3 DNA follows: TGTGCCAGCAGTTTGGGTACAGGTTTTTATGGCTACACCTTC. This codes for CASSLGTGFYGYTF.

This clonotype has at least ten counts. The V call is TRBV9, the J call TRBJ1-6, with TRBD1 identical over 8 bases. V was pared by 7 bases and J by 4 bases, with 4 bases of the junction left unmatched. Germline V gene sequence: CDR1 SGDLS, CDR2 YYNGEE. The CDR3 consists of 14 residues. In DNA, the CDR3 is TGTGCCAGCCAGGGGGCGGCGTATAATTCACCCCTCCACTTT. Residues: CASQGAAYNSPLHF.

This clonotype has ten or more counts. A much more abundant neighbour one base away suggests this may be a read error. This likely comes from a read error, as the CDR3 has no conserved phenylalanine or tryptophan at its end. The chain couples TRBV6-1 to TRBJ2-7; TRBD2 agrees at 7 bases. Germline V gene data show CDR1 as MNHNS and CDR2 as SASEGT. The CDR3 is 12 residues long. The CDR3 protein is CPEGLLFYEQYL. The CDR3 bases are TGTCCCGAGGGACTATTGTTCTACGAGCAGTACCTC.

V and J are TRBV11-3 and TRBJ1-2, with a weak D call TRBD1 (6 bases). Germline V gene lookup returns CDR1 SGHNT and CDR2 YENEEA. The CDR3 is made up of 14 amino acids. The V gene lost 3 bases and the J gene lost 2 bases, with 10 bases spanning the gap. CDR3 protein: CASSFDRNNYGYTF. Here the CDR3 DNA reads TGTGCCAGCAGCTTTGACAGGAACAACTATGGCTACACCTTC.

This clonotype was observed at least ten times. The V and J genes are TRBV27 and TRBJ1-1; no clear D gene. This CDR3 is 14 amino acids long. Germline V gene lookup returns CDR1 MNHEY and CDR2 SMNVEV (reference sequence). Trimming shortened V by 1 base and J by 1 base, and 7 bases separated the two germline ends. The CDR3: CASSLLPRNTEAFF. Here the CDR3 DNA reads TGTGCCAGCAGTTTATTACCCAGGAACACTGAAGCTTTCTTT.

This clonotype was detected ten times or more. The V gene is TRBV11-2, the J gene TRBJ1-2; D not certain. There are 13 residues in the CDR3. The germline V and J ends were trimmed by 0 bases and 8 bases, with 10 bases remaining between them. The germline CDR1 and CDR2 sequences are SGHAT and FQNNGV. CDR3 nucleotide sequence: TGTGCCAGCAGCTTAGATCTTAGCAGGGGCTACACCTTC. Amino acid sequence: CASSLDLSRGYTF.

This clonotype was detected many times. Just one base apart from a much larger clone, this may be a read error. This rearrangement joins TRBV12-3 or TRBV12-4 to TRBJ2-7; 8 bases agree with TRBD2. With V trimmed by 4 bases and J by 6 bases, 14 bases remained unmatched. CDR3 length: 16 residues. The CDR3 reads CASSSPHSGKGREQYF. Here the CDR3 DNA reads TGTGCCAGCAGTTCCCCCCATAGCGGGAAGGGCCGCGAGCAGTACTTC.

This clonotype showed up many times. The chain carries TRBV27 and TRBJ2-7; 12 nucleotides line up with TRBD1. This CDR3 is built from 13 residues. Germline loops: CDR1 MNHEY, CDR2 SMNVEV (reference sequence). V lost 5 bases to trimming and J lost 8 bases; unmatched junction nucleotides: 4. Here the CDR3 reads CASSPGQGAKQYF. CDR3 in DNA: TGTGCCAGCAGTCCGGGACAGGGGGCCAAGCAGTACTTC.

This clonotype was seen many times. The chain is built from TRBV20-1 and TRBJ2-2; D unresolved. CDR3 length: 13 residues. The V gene lost 3 bases and the J gene lost 2 bases, with 7 bases spanning the gap. The germline V gene has CDR1 DFQATT and CDR2 SNEGSKA (reference sequence). The CDR3 here is CSASQLNTGELFF. The CDR3 region has the DNA TGCAGTGCTAGCCAACTAAACACCGGGGAGCTGTTTTTT.

This clonotype was detected many times. The V gene is TRBV19, the J gene TRBJ2-2; 8 bases match TRBD1. V was clipped by 4 bases and J by 3 bases; unmatched bases: 4. The CDR3 totals 15 residues. From germline, CDR1 is LNHDA and CDR2 SQIVND (reference sequence). The CDR3 loop is CASSTRQGYTGELFF. CDR3 DNA sequence: TGTGCCAGTAGTACCCGACAGGGGTACACCGGGGAGCTGTTTTTT. Supplemented by reference TRBV19 and TRBJ2-2, the full variable domain reads DGGITQSPKYLFRKEGQNVTLSCEQNLNHDAMYWYRQDPGQGLRLIYYSQIVNDFQKGDIAEGYSVSREKKESFPLTVTSAQKNPTAFYLCASSTRQGYTGELFFGEGSRLTVL.